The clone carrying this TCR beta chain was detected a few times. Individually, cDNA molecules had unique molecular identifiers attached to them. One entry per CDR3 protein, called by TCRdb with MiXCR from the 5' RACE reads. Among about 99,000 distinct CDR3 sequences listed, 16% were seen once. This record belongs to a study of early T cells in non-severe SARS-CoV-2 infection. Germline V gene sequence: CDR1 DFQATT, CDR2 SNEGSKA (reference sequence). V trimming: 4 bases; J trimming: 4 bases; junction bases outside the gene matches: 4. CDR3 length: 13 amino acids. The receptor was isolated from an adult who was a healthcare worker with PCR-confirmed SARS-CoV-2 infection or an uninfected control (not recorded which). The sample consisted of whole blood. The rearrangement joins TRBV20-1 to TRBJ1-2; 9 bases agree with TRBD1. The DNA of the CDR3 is TGCAGTGCTACGGGACAGGGTAGCTATGGCTACACCTTC. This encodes CSATGQGSYGYTF.